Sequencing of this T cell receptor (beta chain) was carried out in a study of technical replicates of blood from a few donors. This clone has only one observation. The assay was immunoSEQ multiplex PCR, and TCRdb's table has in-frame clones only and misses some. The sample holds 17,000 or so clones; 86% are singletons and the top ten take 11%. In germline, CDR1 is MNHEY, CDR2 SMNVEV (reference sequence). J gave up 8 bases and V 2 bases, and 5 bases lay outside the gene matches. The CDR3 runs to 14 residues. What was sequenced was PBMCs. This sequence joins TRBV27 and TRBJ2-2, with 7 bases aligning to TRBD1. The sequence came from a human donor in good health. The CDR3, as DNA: TGTGCCAGCAGTTTAAAGGGGGCTCGGGGGGAGCTGTTTTTT. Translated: CASSLKGARGELFF.